This T cell receptor (beta chain) was found in a study of T cells in Graves' hyperthyroidism and ophthalmopathy (dated by TCRdb to about 2019). With respect to the entire study: Peripheral blood samples were taken at the time of initial diagnosis, prior to any treatment. A discovery cohort of roughly 100 patients, roughly 45 with Graves' ophthalmopathy and approximately 57 with stable Graves' hyperthyroidism, was used to find distinguishing TCR V-J signatures. An independent validation cohort of around 19 hyperthyroidism patients and 17 patients who later progressed to ophthalmopathy tested prospective prediction of ophthalmopathy. For training and testing, the 100 or so patients in the discovery cohort were randomly divided in a 7:3 ratio. The study also compared thyroid tissue and blood T-cell repertoires from roughly 6 Graves' hyperthyroidism patients. Once sampling was done, hyperthyroidism patients were given methimazole at a starting dose of 30 mg daily, whereas ophthalmopathy patients were given high-dose intravenous methylprednisolone. The paper reports TCR Vbeta CDR3 sequencing of more than 120 peripheral blood samples: 40 or so ophthalmopathy, roughly 74 hyperthyroidism and around 17 progressor patients. Results the study describes overall, beyond this receptor: Sample size was not statistically predetermined, and investigators were not blinded to group allocation. Most expanded thyroid clonotypes (frequency above 0.001) were also detected in blood, suggesting blood repertoires may reflect thyroid immune responses. In validation, the model predicted progression to ophthalmopathy a median of roughly 6.5 months before onset, with 65% to 71% sensitivity and 72.22% specificity. A model built on a 13 V-J signature distinguished ophthalmopathy from stable hyperthyroidism, reaching 85% to 90% sensitivity and about 81% specificity in cross-validation and 80%/75% in testing.

From the cysteine up to the phenylalanine, the CDR3 has a length of 16 residues. The only DNA kept is the CDR3, 48 bases in frame from the first base. Trimming takes 3 bases from V and 0 bases from J, and the germline ends sit 15 bases apart. Taken from the germline V gene, the CDR1 and CDR2 loops are KGHSH and LQKENI. This clonotype was observed at least ten times. Its cognate antigen has yet to be identified. No base quality information exists; no much larger clone differs at one position. A patient counted as having stable Graves' hyperthyroidism if no progression to ophthalmopathy occurred over 18 months of follow-up. Hyperthyroidism patients were aged 18 to 65 years and newly diagnosed, with disease duration of less than 2 months. Any patient with an uncontrolled infection, another autoimmune disease, pregnancy or lactation was excluded. Clinical symptoms, serum thyroxine and TRAb, thyroid ultrasound, and orbital computed tomography formed the basis for the diagnoses. Ficoll-Paque density gradient centrifugation was used to isolate PBMCs from about 10 ml of fresh peripheral blood. Trizol reagent was used to extract total RNA, and RNA quality was then checked on an Agilent 2100 Bioanalyzer.

Amplification of TCR beta CDR3 regions was carried out from RNA transcripts. For the first round of RT-PCR on the TCR CDR3, the HTBI primer set was used together with the Qiagen OneStep RT-PCR kit. The libraries were constructed in a second round of multiplex PCR and then size-selected and purified. The libraries were sequenced on an Illumina HiSeq2000 using paired-end 100 bp reads. The study's processing was this. SOAPnuke was used to process the raw data, removing reads that contained adapters or uncalled bases, had a mean Phred below 15, or lacked an exact match to the constant primer or identifier. High-quality paired reads were merged using COPE v1.2.5, and each unique nucleotide sequence was defined as a clonotype. Clonotypes were aligned to IMGT TRBV, TRBD and TRBJ reference segments using MiTCR v1.1. Analysis was restricted to V-J combinations with a frequency above 0.0001, which covered 98% to 99.2% of repertoires. The TCS score was defined as the ratio of F50 (clonal expansion) to E x V (chaos), calculated using BLOSUM62-based TCRdist between CDR3 peptides within each V-J. Welch's t-statistics and random forest reduced around 550 V-J features to under 15, which were used in a naive Bayes classifier (R e1071). TCRdb reprocessed the public reads (quality trimming at Q25 with fastp, clone calling with MiXCR) and kept in-frame beta chains. Merged by CDR3 protein, the rows form single entries marked with the most common genes and DNA. These V and J calls are TCRdb output, not the study's own analysis. The sample has roughly 750,000 distinct CDR3 sequences on record, about 15% of them singletons. Jointly, the top ten make up 8.4% of the sample.

The rearrangement joined TRBV18 to TRBJ2-7; no D gene can be assigned with confidence. The sample comprised blood. This receptor was identified in a man in his late teens or twenties with Graves' hyperthyroidism. The CDR3 in this case is CASSPNVGRPSYEQYF. The DNA sequence is given as TGTGCCAGCTCACCCAACGTGGGCAGGCCCTCCTACGAGCAGTACTTC.